The 19 T cell receptor beta chains presented below share a single source sample, sequenced in a study of TIL therapy for anti-PD-1-resistant metastatic lung cancer. The sample's time point: pre-treatment sample, taken before nivolumab and TIL therapy. The libraries were made with immunoSEQ v3. Data came from immunoSEQ multiplex PCR; TCRdb stores just in-frame clones and leaves some out. The sample records approximately 18,000 clones, under 90% being singletons. The sample here was blood, taken at baseline. The receptors stem from a person aged 25-79 years with non-small cell lung cancer.

This rearrangement joins TRBV19 to TRBJ1-5; D not certain. The germline CDR1 and CDR2 sequences are LNHDA and SQIVND (reference sequence). Trimming took off 7 bases at V and 0 bases at J, with 4 bases between the two ends. This CDR3 has 12 amino acids. The CDR3 sequence is CASNLSNQPQHF. The CDR3 bases are TGTGCCAGTAATCTTAGCAATCAGCCCCAGCATTTT.

The chain recombines TRBV7-9 with TRBJ1-4, with a weak D call TRBD1 (5 bases). There are 14 residues in the CDR3. Trimming shortened V by 5 bases and J by 2 bases, and 9 bases separated the two germline ends. The germline gives CDR1 SEHNR, CDR2 FQNEAQ (reference sequence). This chain's CDR3 is CASSIRDTNEKLFF. The DNA for the CDR3 is TGTGCCAGCAGCATCCGGGACACTAATGAAAAACTGTTTTTT. The whole variable domain, remainder taken from reference TRBV7-9 and TRBJ1-4, is DTGVSQNPRHKITKRGQNVTFRCDPISEHNRLYWYRQTLGQGPEFLTYFQNEAQLEKSRLLSDRFSAERPKGSFSTLEIQRTEQGDSAMYLCASSIRDTNEKLFFGSGTQLSVL.

The genes are TRBV29-1 and TRBJ2-5; tentatively, D is TRBD1 or TRBD2 (5 bases each). V lost 8 bases, J lost 0 bases, and 10 bases lay in between. This CDR3 comprises 12 residues. The germline V gene encodes CDR1 SQVTM and CDR2 ANQGSEA. The CDR3 DNA is TGCAGCACTAGGGGATACCAAGAGACCCAGTACTTC. Amino acid sequence: CSTRGYQETQYF.

This clone was detected only a few times. The V and J genes are TRBV18 and TRBJ1-1, with D possibly being TRBD1 (6 bases). This CDR3 contains 13 residues. CDR1 and CDR2 (germline): KGHSH, LQKENI. Trimming cost V 4 bases and J 1 base, with 7 bases left between them. CDR3 region: CASSQGQNTEAFF. The CDR3, as DNA: TGTGCCAGCTCACAGGGACAGAACACTGAAGCTTTCTTT.

The J gene is TRBJ1-2, the V gene TRBV18; weak D call: TRBD1 (6 bases). Germline V gives CDR1 KGHSH, CDR2 LQKENI. V was pared by 3 bases and J by 3 bases, with 11 bases between. The CDR3 runs to 14 residues. CDR3 region: CASSPDSQYYGYTF. Here the CDR3 DNA reads TGTGCCAGCTCACCGGACAGCCAATACTATGGCTACACCTTC.

This chain uses TRBV7-2 with TRBJ1-1; the D gene is possibly TRBD1 (6 bases). The CDR3 consists of 14 residues. From germline, CDR1 is SGHTA and CDR2 FQGNSA. V lost 5 bases, J lost 4 bases, and 14 bases lay in between. CDR3 region: CASSPRTEGTEAFF. CDR3 DNA sequence: TGTGCCAGCAGCCCGAGGACAGAGGGCACTGAAGCTTTCTTT.

This sequence joins TRBV7-2 and TRBJ1-2; TRBD1 is a possible D gene (5 bases). V dropped 2 bases and J dropped 10 bases, with 11 bases sitting between them. The CDR3 loop spans 12 amino acids. The V gene's germline CDR1 is SGHTA and CDR2 FQGNSA. The CDR3 sequence is CASSLLGTSYTF. As DNA, the CDR3 is TGTGCCAGCAGCTTACTAGGGACTTCCTACACCTTC.

The chain links TRBV6-5 to TRBJ2-1; 11 bases align to TRBD1. Germline V lookup: CDR1 MNHEY, CDR2 SVGAGI. CDR3 length: 15 amino acids. V gave up 5 bases and J gave up 8 bases; unmatched junction bases: 8. The CDR3 sequence is CASSIRDRGGHEQFF. The CDR3 DNA sequence: TGTGCCAGCAGTATCCGGGACAGGGGGGGTCATGAGCAGTTCTTC.

V gene TRBV12-2 combines with J gene TRBJ2-7. TRBV12-2 is noted as a pseudogene. CDR3 size: 18 residues. CDR3 amino acids: CASRLGRYRATYWYEQYF. The CDR3 DNA reads as TGTGCAAGTCGCTTAGGGAGATACCGGGCCACCTATTGGTACGAGCAGTACTTC.

Only a few counts were recorded for this clone. CDR3 residues: CASSWDRGQDGYTF. CDR3 DNA: TGTGCCAGCAGCTGGGACAGGGGGCAAGATGGCTACACCTTC. The V and J genes are TRBV5-4 and TRBJ1-2; 12 positions agree with TRBD1. CDR1 is SGHNT, CDR2 YYREEE, per germline (reference sequence). This CDR3 has 14 residues. V gave up 3 bases and J gave up 6 bases; unmatched junction bases: 3.

Details on this clone: The sample contains more than one DNA sequence encoding this CDR3. The chain combines TRBV7-3 with TRBJ2-3; no clear D. V lost 5 bases to trimming and J lost 1 base, with 4 bases between them. Germline CDR1 reads SGHTA; CDR2 reads FQGTGA. This CDR3 has 12 residues. The CDR3 bases are TGTGCCAGCAGCCCGGGCACAGATACGCAGTATTTT. Encoded protein: CASSPGTDTQYF.

The rearrangement uses TRBV7-2 and TRBJ2-1; D remains ambiguous. The CDR3 covers 16 residues. V shed 2 bases and J shed 0 bases, with 11 bases lying between them. Germline CDR1 reads SGHTA; CDR2 reads FQGNSA. CDR3 amino acids: CASSLIPQPSYNEQFF. In DNA form, the CDR3 reads TGTGCCAGCAGCTTAATCCCCCAGCCCTCCTACAATGAGCAGTTCTTC.

The V gene is TRBV29-1, the J gene TRBJ2-3; 10 nucleotides line up with TRBD2. The ends lost 4 bases at V and 5 bases at J; junction bases unmatched: 9. Germline V gene sequence: CDR1 SQVTM, CDR2 ANQGSEA. The CDR3 sequence is 15 residues long. CDR3 region: CSVGLLAGAVDTQYF. As DNA, the CDR3 is TGCAGCGTTGGTCTCCTAGCGGGAGCCGTAGATACGCAGTATTTT.

The V gene is TRBV7-2, the J gene TRBJ2-5; TRBD2 matches at 15 bases. There are 17 residues in the CDR3. Germline lookup yields CDR1 SGHTA and CDR2 FQGNSA. V was clipped by 4 bases and J by 5 bases; unmatched bases: 8. The CDR3: CASSSGLAGGLGETQYF. As DNA, the CDR3 is TGTGCCAGCAGCTCCGGACTAGCGGGGGGGCTCGGGGAGACCCAGTACTTC.

In its sample, this clone was seen a few times. The rearrangement links TRBV5-1 to TRBJ2-3, with 8 bases matching TRBD2. V lost 4 bases and J lost 4; bases outside the gene matches: 8. Looked up from germline, CDR1 is SGHRS and CDR2 is YFSETQ. The length of the CDR3 is 15 residues. DNA for the CDR3: TGCGCCAGCAGCCAGGTCGGGGGGGGCGCAGATACGCAGTATTTT. It codes for CASSQVGGGADTQYF.

This clone was picked up one time. The rearrangement joins TRBV7-3 to TRBJ2-3, with 14 bases matching TRBD2. This CDR3 is built from 16 residues. Germline values: CDR1 SGHTA, CDR2 FQGTGA. The junction had 3 bases not matched to a gene; V was cut back by 6 bases and J by 1 base. CDR3 nucleotide sequence: TGTGCCAGCAGTTTGGGACTAGCGGGGGGCACAGATACGCAGTATTTT. Encoded protein: CASSLGLAGGTDTQYF.

The chain uses TRBV29-1 and TRBJ2-7; D remains ambiguous. Germline lookup yields CDR1 SQVTM and CDR2 ANQGSEA. V was clipped by 7 bases and J by 5 bases, with 18 bases between them. The CDR3 is 13 amino acids. Here the CDR3 reads CSAKDPTNHEQYF. The CDR3 bases are TGCAGCGCGAAGGACCCAACGAACCACGAGCAGTACTTC.

This sequence joins TRBV21-1 and TRBJ1-3; the table assigns TRBD1, which was not confirmed against the DNA. TRBV21-1 is a pseudogene segment. The CDR3 length is 15 residues. DNA of the CDR3: TGTGCCAGCAGACACGAAGGGGTTGCAGGAAACACCATATATTTT. This encodes CASRHEGVAGNTIYF.

The V gene is TRBV7-2, the J gene TRBJ2-4, with D perhaps matching TRBD1 (6 bases). The germline gives CDR1 SGHTA, CDR2 FQGNSA. Trimming pared 5 bases from V and 3 bases from J, leaving 20 bases between. The CDR3 runs to 17 residues. CDR3 residues: CASSAQGQGVGKNIQYF. As DNA, the CDR3 is TGTGCCAGCAGCGCCCAGGGGCAAGGGGTAGGCAAAAACATTCAGTACTTC. Combining the CDR3 with reference TRBV7-2 and TRBJ2-4 gives the whole variable domain GAGVSQSPSNKVTEKGKDVELRCDPISGHTALYWYRQSLGQGLEFLIYFQGNSAPDKSGLPSDRFSAERTGGSVSTLTIQRTQQEDSAVYLCASSAQGQGVGKNIQYFGAGTRLSVL.